These T cell receptor beta chains were read from a single sample in a study of blood T cell repertoires in COVID-19. Assay: immunoSEQ multiplex PCR; the TCRdb copy retains only in-frame clones and omits some. The table has a few hundred thousand clones, about nine tenths seen once; the top ten hold around 4%. The sequenced sample was PBMCs or T cells enriched from blood (not recorded which). These receptors came from a man aged 25-45 years who had recovered from COVID-19. Both conserved end residues are part of each CDR3. D genes are given only for firm matches. Clone size is shown for a subset of rows, as once, few, many or a class of expanded clone.

. | TRBJ1-5 | few | TRBV28 | TGTGCCAGCAGTCCGGACAGTCAGCCCCAGCATTTT | CASSPDSQPQHF
. | TRBJ2-2 | . | TRBV28 | TGTGCCAGCAGTTTAGGGCCAGGGAACACCGGGGAGCTGTTTTTT | CASSLGPGNTGELFF
TRBD1 | TRBJ1-5 | . | TRBV6-1 | TGTGCCAGCAGTGATTGGGGACAGGGGAATAGCAATCAGCCCCAGCATTTT | CASSDWGQGNSNQPQHF
. | TRBJ1-1 | once | TRBV5-1 | TGCGCCAGCAGCGTTCGGACCCTAGGGGCTGAAGCTTTCTTT | CASSVRTLGAEAFF
TRBD2 | TRBJ2-2 | . | TRBV24-1 | TGTGCCACCAGTGATTTGTCAGTTCCGGGACTAGCGGGGTCGGCCGGGGAGCTGTTTTTT | CATSDLSVPGLAGSAGELFF
TRBD1 | TRBJ1-2 | . | TRBV5-4 | TGTGCCAGCAGCCCCAAGGACAGGGGGCGAGGCTACACCTTC | CASSPKDRGRGYTF
. | TRBJ1-6 | . | TRBV6-5 | TGTGCCAGCAGCGGGCAGGGTAATTCACCCCTCCACTTT | CASSGQGNSPLHF
. | TRBJ2-7 | . | TRBV6-2/TRBV6-3 | TGTGCCAGCAGTTACGATTATAGTTACGAGCAGTACTTC | CASSYDYSYEQYF
. | TRBJ1-1 | . | TRBV11-2 | TGTGCCAGCAGCTTATCGTCAGGTGGGACTGAAGCTTTCTTT | CASSLSSGGTEAFF
. | TRBJ2-7 | . | TRBV2 | TGTGCCAGATCCCCGGACAGTTCCCACGAGCAGTACTTC | CARSPDSSHEQYF
TRBD1 | TRBJ1-2 | . | TRBV6-1 | TGTGCCAGCAGTGAGGCTAACAGGGGGCAGGGCTACACCTTC | CASSEANRGQGYTF
TRBD2 | TRBJ2-7 | . | TRBV14 | TGTGCCAGCAGCCAAAAGAGCGGACTAGCGGGAGATTACGAGCAGTACTTC | CASSQKSGLAGDYEQYF
TRBD2 | TRBJ2-5 | . | TRBV14 | TGTGCCAGCAGCCCACCCCCCGGGCGGGAGACTTTGAAAGAGACCCAGTACTTC | CASSPPPGRETLKETQYF
. | TRBJ1-3 | . | TRBV2 | TGTGCCAGTAAAGGACTAGGAAACACCATATATTTT | CASKGLGNTIYF
. | TRBJ1-4 | few | TRBV6-5 | TGTGCCAGCAGCCCCTCGGGGGGAGGTGAAAAACTGTTTTTT | CASSPSGGGEKLFF
. | TRBJ2-3 | once | TRBV7-6 | TGTGCCAGCAGCTTAGAACCGCGGGTTCGCACAGATACGCAGTATTTT | CASSLEPRVRTDTQYF
. | TRBJ2-5 | once | TRBV5-4 | TGTGCCAGCAGCTTGGCTATCAGGGTACAAGAGACCCAGTACTTC | CASSLAIRVQETQYF
. | TRBJ1-1 | . | TRBV6-5 | TGTGCCAGCAGACTCGGGGGTACTGAAGCTTTCTTT | CASRLGGTEAFF
. | TRBJ2-7 | . | TRBV5-4 | TGTGCCAGCAGCGGAGGGACAGCCTACGAGCAGTACTTC | CASSGGTAYEQYF
TRBD1 | TRBJ2-7 | . | TRBV4-1 | TGCGCCAGCAGCCAAGAATTTGCTGGACAGGGGATTTACGAGCAGTACTTC | CASSQEFAGQGIYEQYF
TRBD1 | TRBJ2-5 | . | TRBV6-6 | TGTGCCAGCAGTTACTCCCACAGGGGGCGGGCGGAGACCCAGTACTTC | CASSYSHRGRAETQYF
. | TRBJ1-2 | . | TRBV28 | TGTGCCAGCAGACCAGGGTCGGACTATGGCTACACCTTC | CASRPGSDYGYTF
. | TRBJ1-6 | . | TRBV6-1 | TGTGCCAGCAGTGGCATACAATACTCCTATAATTCACCCCTCCACTTT | CASSGIQYSYNSPLHF
. | TRBJ2-5 | . | TRBV2 | TGTGCCAGCAGTGACCCAAGGACTCAAGAGACCCAGTACTTC | CASSDPRTQETQYF
TRBD2 | TRBJ2-3 | . | TRBV29-1 | TGCAGCGTTGTACTAGCGGGGGTTTCAGATACGCAGTATTTT | CSVVLAGVSDTQYF
TRBD1 | TRBJ1-1 | . | TRBV7-9 | TGTGCCAGCAGCTCACGACAGGGGATACTTGAAGCTTTCTTT | CASSSRQGILEAFF
. | TRBJ1-2 | once | TRBV18 | TGTGCCAGCTCAGTTGAGGCGAGGGACTATGGCTACACCTTC | CASSVEARDYGYTF
. | TRBJ2-1 | once | TRBV15 | TGTGCCACCAGCAGAGATGGCCTCGAGGCCTACAATGAGCAGTTCTTC | CATSRDGLEAYNEQFF
TRBD1 | TRBJ1-5 | . | TRBV28 | TGTGCCACCTTCCATCCGGGACAGGGCACGATCGGTCAGCCCCAGCATTTT | CATFHPGQGTIGQPQHF
. | TRBJ2-1 | . | TRBV7-2 | TGTGCCAGCAGCCAGACTAGGGACAATGAGCAGTTCTTC | CASSQTRDNEQFF
TRBD1 | TRBJ1-2 | few | TRBV2 | TGTGCCAGCCGGACAGGGGCAAACGCTAACTATGGCTACACCTTC | CASRTGANANYGYTF
. | TRBJ1-1 | . | TRBV7-8 | TGTGCCAGCAGCTTAGCGGTATTTGGCAGCACTGAAGCTTTCTTT | CASSLAVFGSTEAFF
TRBD1 | TRBJ2-1 | . | TRBV24-1 | TGTGCCACCAGTGACGCCCTGACAGGGGTAGCTGAGCAGTTCTTC | CATSDALTGVAEQFF
TRBD1 | TRBJ2-3 | . | TRBV5-1 | TGCGCCAGCAGCTTCGCAGGGGGAGATACGCAGTATTTT | CASSFAGGDTQYF
TRBD2 | TRBJ2-1 | . | TRBV7-9 | TGTGCCAGCAGCGACTGGACTAGCGCTCCCCATCCGTTCTTC | CASSDWTSAPHPFF
. | TRBJ2-1 | . | TRBV3-1/TRBV3-2 | TGTGCCAGCCGTTTAGCGGGTAGGGGGATAGGGGAGCAGTTCTTC | CASRLAGRGIGEQFF
. | TRBJ1-1 | . | TRBV11-3 | TGTGCCAGCAGCTTAGATGGTCGGGGAGGGAGCACTGAAGCTTTCTTT | CASSLDGRGGSTEAFF
. | TRBJ2-7 | . | TRBV5-1 | TGCGCCAGCAGCTCCCCCACCAGGGTCGAGCAGTACTTC | CASSSPTRVEQYF
TRBD2 | TRBJ2-1 | . | TRBV27 | TGTGCCACCGGAGCGGGGACCTACAATGAGCAGTTCTTC | CATGAGTYNEQFF
TRBD1 | TRBJ2-1 | . | TRBV7-2 | TGTGCCAGCAGCTTATACCGGGACAGAGACAATGAGCAGTTCTTC | CASSLYRDRDNEQFF
. | TRBJ1-4 | . | TRBV28 | TGTGCCAGCAGCTACGACAGGACGGGGGGACTGTTTTTT | CASSYDRTGGLFF
. | TRBJ1-3 | . | TRBV3-1/TRBV3-2 | TGTGCCAGCAGCCATATCGACGGGGGGAGAAACACCATATATTTT | CASSHIDGGRNTIYF
TRBD1 | TRBJ1-1 | . | TRBV7-8 | TGTGCCAGCAGCTTAACCAGGGGGATCACTGAAGCTTTCTTT | CASSLTRGITEAFF
. | TRBJ2-6 | . | TRBV18 | TGTGCCAGCTCTTCCGTTACAGGGAGCTCTGGGGCCAACGTCCTGACTTTC | CASSSVTGSSGANVLTF
. | TRBJ2-2 | . | TRBV19 | TGTGCCAGTAGGACTGAAGGATTGAACACCGGGGAGCTGTTTTTT | CASRTEGLNTGELFF
. | TRBJ1-3 | . | TRBV7-9 | TGTGCCAGCAGCTTAGATGGAGGGAGTATTGACACCATATATTTT | CASSLDGGSIDTIYF
TRBD1 | TRBJ1-6 | once | TRBV19 | TGTGCCAGTAGTAATCGGGACAGAGATAATTCACCCCTCCACTTT | CASSNRDRDNSPLHF
. | TRBJ1-4 | . | TRBV4-2 | TGTGCCAGCAGCCAAGAATCACAGGTTGCAACTAATGAAAAACTGTTTTTT | CASSQESQVATNEKLFF
TRBD1 | TRBJ2-3 | few | TRBV7-9 | TGTGCCAGCAGCCGTATGTTGACAGGGGCACTGGTTACAGATACGCAGTATTTT | CASSRMLTGALVTDTQYF
TRBD1 | TRBJ1-2 | . | TRBV6-5 | TGTGCCAGCAGTTACGGGACAGGAGCTAACTATGGCTACACCTTC | CASSYGTGANYGYTF
. | TRBJ1-5 | . | TRBV6-1 | TGTGCCAGCAGTGAAGATGGGCTGCGGGGGGTGCCCCAGCATTTT | CASSEDGLRGVPQHF
TRBD1 | TRBJ1-1 | . | TRBV28 | TGTGCCAGCAGAGGTTCCGGGACAGGGGCGGGTGAAGCTTTCTTT | CASRGSGTGAGEAFF
TRBD1 | TRBJ1-1 | few | TRBV29-1 | TGCAGCGTTTTGAGACAGGGGTCTGAAGCTTTCTTT | CSVLRQGSEAFF
. | TRBJ2-1 | once | TRBV21-1 | TGTGCCAGCAGCAAAGAATGGCAGGGGGTGAGCTCCTACAATGAGCAGTTCTTC | CASSKEWQGVSSYNEQFF
TRBD1 | TRBJ2-7 | . | TRBV10-3 | TGTGCCATCAGTGGGACGCCGGGACAGGGTAACTACGAGCAGTACTTC | CAISGTPGQGNYEQYF
. | TRBJ2-7 | . | TRBV4-1 | TGCGCCAGCAGCCAGTCGACAGGCACTTCCTACGAGCAGTACTTC | CASSQSTGTSYEQYF
TRBD2 | TRBJ2-1 | . | TRBV10-3 | TGTGCCATCGGCGGGAGCTCCTACAATGAGCAGTTCTTC | CAIGGSSYNEQFF
. | TRBJ1-3 | . | TRBV4-1 | TGCGCCAGCAGCCAAGGCCCCAGGGCTGGAAACACCATATATTTT | CASSQGPRAGNTIYF